Below are 9 T cell receptor beta chains sequenced from a single sample in a study of shared clonotypes between healthy human individuals. Profiled with immunoSEQ multiplex PCR; TCRdb holds only in-frame clones, not every one. The table shows 2.5 million or so clones, with about 92% occurring only once. Sequenced input: naive CD4+ T cells sorted from blood. Regarding subset: CD45RA+ positively selected. These receptors all stem from a man younger than 30 in good health.

V and J are TRBV30 and TRBJ1-6; tentatively, D is TRBD1 (5 bases). This CDR3 contains 14 residues. Germline V gene data show CDR1 as GTSNPN and CDR2 as SVGIG (reference sequence). The ends were cut back, 1 base at V and 7 bases at J, with 11 bases in the middle. The CDR3 sequence is CAWSDGGTNSPLHF. In nucleotides, the CDR3 is TGTGCCTGGAGTGATGGAGGGACGAATTCACCCCTCCACTTT. Filled out from reference TRBV30 and TRBJ1-6, the complete variable domain reads SQTIHQWPATLVQPVGSPLSLECTVEGTSNPNLYWYRQAAGRGLQLLFYSVGIGQISSEVPQNLSASRPQDRQFILSSKKLLLSDSGFYLCAWSDGGTNSPLHFGNGTRLTVT.

The chain recombines TRBV27 with TRBJ2-1; 10 positions match TRBD2. The CDR3 length is 15 residues. V was clipped by 4 bases and J by 4 bases; unmatched bases: 4. Germline V gene data show CDR1 as MNHEY and CDR2 as SMNVEV (reference sequence). The CDR3, as DNA: TGTGCCAGCAGTTCCCCTAGCGGGGGTTACAATGAGCAGTTCTTC. This sequence encodes CASSSPSGGYNEQFF.

The chain joins TRBV7-9 to TRBJ2-1, with D perhaps TRBD2 (5 bases). The CDR3 consists of 12 residues. V lost 4 bases and J lost 9, with 10 bases in between. Germline-derived CDR1 and CDR2 are SEHNR and FQNEAQ (reference sequence). CDR3 DNA sequence: TGTGCCAGCAGCTCCACGGAGGTTGAGCAGTTCTTC. The encoded protein is CASSSTEVEQFF. The whole variable domain, filled in from reference TRBV7-9 and TRBJ2-1, reads DTGVSQNPRHKITKRGQNVTFRCDPISEHNRLYWYRQTLGQGPEFLTYFQNEAQLEKSRLLSDRFSAERPKGSFSTLEIQRTEQGDSAMYLCASSSTEVEQFFGPGTRLTVL.

V usage is TRBV18 and J usage is TRBJ2-5; weak D call: TRBD1 (6 bases). Trimming cost V 5 bases and J 2 bases, with 15 bases left between them. CDR3 size: 15 residues. Per the germline V gene, CDR1 is KGHSH and CDR2 is LQKENI. CDR3 region: CASSRQTGPQETQYF. CDR3 nucleotides: TGTGCCAGCTCAAGACAGACAGGTCCACAAGAGACCCAGTACTTC. Based on the CDR3 plus reference TRBV18 and TRBJ2-5, the full variable domain is NAGVMQNPRHLVRRRGQEARLRCSPMKGHSHVYWYRQLPEEGLKFMVYLQKENIIDESGMPKERFSAEFPKEGPSILRIQQVVRGDSAAYFCASSRQTGPQETQYFGPGTRLLVL.

The chain carries TRBV6-1 and TRBJ2-3; the D is unclear. The CDR3 is 12 residues long. Germline V lookup: CDR1 MNHNS, CDR2 SASEGT. The V end was cut by 2 bases, the J end by 5 bases, with 5 bases between. CDR3 DNA: TGTGCCAGCAGTGAAACTTTAGATACGCAGTATTTT. Translation: CASSETLDTQYF.

This chain uses TRBV5-4 with TRBJ2-5; 7 bases are shared with TRBD1. The tail of the sequence fits TRBJ2-7 better, so the J call may be wrong. Germline CDR1 is SGHNT and CDR2 is YYREEE (reference sequence). The CDR3 consists of 14 residues. This CDR3 is CASSKDRNSYEQYF. CDR3 coding DNA: TGTGCCAGCAGTAAGGACAGGAACTCCTACGAGCAGTACTTC.

The chain recombines TRBV9 with TRBJ2-5; D perhaps matches TRBD2 (6 bases). This CDR3 spans 13 amino acids. The V end was cut by 3 bases, the J end by 2 bases, with 8 bases between. Germline assignment: CDR1 SGDLS and CDR2 YYNGEE. CDR3 amino acids: CASSGRGQETQYF. CDR3 in DNA: TGTGCCAGCAGCGGACGGGGGCAAGAGACCCAGTACTTC.

This clone has only a few counts. This sample also contains other DNA sequences that code for the same CDR3. This rearrangement joins TRBV5-4 to TRBJ2-5, with 7 bases lining up with TRBD1. V lost 0 bases, J lost 2 bases, and 1 base stayed unmatched. The CDR3 length is 14 residues. Germline V CDR1 and CDR2: SGHNT, YYREEE (reference sequence). For the CDR3, the DNA is TGTGCCAGCAGCTTGGGACAGGGACAAGAGACCCAGTACTTC. This gives the protein CASSLGQGQETQYF. The whole variable domain, remainder taken from reference TRBV5-4 and TRBJ2-5, is ETGVTQSPTHLIKTRGQQVTLRCSSQSGHNTVSWYQQALGQGPQFIFQYYREEENGRGNFPPRFSGLQFPNYSSELNVNALELDDSALYLCASSLGQGQETQYFGPGTRLLVL.

The V call is TRBV2, the J call TRBJ2-3, with D maybe TRBD1 (6 bases). The CDR3 contains 16 residues. Between the trimmed V and J ends, which lost 5 bases and 0 bases, there was a span of 15 bases. Per germline, CDR1 SNHLY and CDR2 FYNNEI. CDR3 loop: CASSTTGLQSTDTQYF. The CDR3 DNA is TGTGCCAGCAGTACAACAGGGCTCCAAAGCACAGATACGCAGTATTTT.